A single sample gave rise to the 32 T cell receptor beta chains below, sequenced in a study of cytomegalovirus exposure and HLA in healthy donors (dated by TCRdb to about 2017). The protocol used for the library was the immunoSEQ multiplex PCR assay. The multiplex PCR relied on a mix of 60 forward primers for TCR Vbeta segments and 13 reverse primers for TCR Jbeta segments. Entries here come from immuneACCESS through TCRdb and include only in-frame sequences with V and J called. Some clones fail to appear in such tables; in the studies checked, an unresolved V gene covers under half of the shortfall, and the cause of the remainder is unknown. For this sample there are over 100,000 clones; roughly 80% appear just once. The ten largest clones capture 2% to 2.5% of the sample. The source material was PBMCs. Receptor source: a man younger than 45 in good health and CMV-seronegative.

Regarding this clone: Other nucleotide sequences in the sample specify the same CDR3. V is TRBV5-4 and J is TRBJ1-2, with 9 bases aligning to TRBD1. The J segment lost 4 bases and the V segment lost 1 base, leaving 8 bases of the junction unmatched. Germline assignment: CDR1 SGHNT and CDR2 YYREEE (reference sequence). The CDR3 length is 16 residues. CDR3 sequence reads: CASSLPGTGRSYGYTF. The CDR3 DNA is TGTGCCAGCAGCTTGCCCGGGACAGGGAGGAGCTATGGCTACACCTTC.

About this clone itself: A read error may account for a junction end that differs from germline. This rearrangement joins TRBV5-1 to TRBJ2-6; perhaps TRBD1 as D (6 bases). CDR1 SGHRS and CDR2 YFSETQ come from the germline V gene. The CDR3 contains 18 residues. In DNA, the CDR3 is TGCGCCAGCAGCTTGCAGGGCAGGGGAAACTCTGGGGCCAACGGCCTGACTTTC. Translating it yields CASSLQGRGNSGANGLTF.

The gene calls are TRBV2 and TRBJ1-1, with D tentatively TRBD1 (5 bases). This CDR3 is 13 amino acids long. V lost 5 bases and J lost 1, with 8 bases in between. Per the germline V gene, CDR1 is SNHLY and CDR2 is FYNNEI. The CDR3: CASSKGPNTEAFF. Written as DNA, the CDR3 is TGTGCCAGCAGTAAGGGGCCGAACACTGAAGCTTTCTTT.

V and J are TRBV4-1 and TRBJ2-7; TRBD2 matches at 9 bases. After removal of 1 base from V and 0 bases from J, the junction contained 4 bases not matched to a gene. This CDR3 is 16 amino acids long. The V gene's germline CDR1 is MGHRA and CDR2 YSYEKL. CDR3 DNA sequence: TGCGCCAGCAGCCAAGTGGCTAGCGGGGACTCCTACGAGCAGTACTTC. It codes for CASSQVASGDSYEQYF.

This clone was recorded only once. The rearrangement links TRBV11-2 to TRBJ2-5, with D possibly being TRBD1 (7 bases). V gave up 5 bases and J gave up 5 bases, with 18 bases separating them. CDR3 length: 15 residues. Germline assignment: CDR1 SGHAT and CDR2 FQNNGV. The DNA of the CDR3 is TGTGCCAGCAGCATAGGGAAGACAGGGAGGGAGACCCAGTACTTC. Translation: CASSIGKTGRETQYF.

The chain links TRBV27 to TRBJ2-3; TRBD2 might be the D (6 bases). In germline, CDR1 is MNHEY, CDR2 SMNVEV (reference sequence). V was trimmed by 8 bases and J by 10 bases, leaving 19 bases between them. This CDR3 region has 13 residues. CDR3 amino acids: CASGWDSASPQYF. CDR3 sequence (DNA): TGTGCCAGCGGTTGGGACTCGGCATCGCCGCAGTATTTT.

This clone was counted once. This rearrangement joins TRBV5-1 to TRBJ2-3; D may be TRBD2 (6 bases). V lost 3 bases to trimming and J lost 0 bases, with 8 bases between them. The CDR3 runs to 14 residues. Germline lookup yields CDR1 SGHRS and CDR2 YFSETQ. The CDR3: CASSWRDSTDTQYF. CDR3 coding DNA: TGCGCCAGCAGCTGGCGGGACAGCACAGATACGCAGTATTTT.

This clone was counted once. The chain couples TRBV10-3 to TRBJ1-5; 8 bases line up with TRBD1. The junction had 4 bases not matched to a gene; V was cut back by 4 bases and J by 2 bases. The length of the CDR3 is 15 residues. Germline V gives CDR1 ENHRY, CDR2 SYGVKD. CDR3 protein: CAISATGGGNQPQHF. In nucleotides, the CDR3 is TGTGCCATCAGTGCTACAGGGGGAGGCAATCAGCCCCAGCATTTT.

The chain carries TRBV28 and TRBJ2-6; TRBD2 matches at 7 bases. CDR1 MDHEN and CDR2 SYDVKM come from the germline V gene. This CDR3 has 18 amino acids. The V and J ends lost 5 bases and 4 bases, in that order; junction bases with no gene match: 14. For the CDR3, the DNA is TGTGCCAGCAGTCCCCATCTAGGAGCGGGGTACGGGGCCAACGTCCTGACTTTC. Encoded protein: CASSPHLGAGYGANVLTF.

The chain carries TRBV5-6 and TRBJ2-7; 8 bases agree with TRBD2. CDR3 length equals 15 residues. Germline V lookup: CDR1 SGHDT, CDR2 YYEEEE. The V and J ends lost 0 bases and 2 bases, in that order; junction bases with no gene match: 4. The CDR3: CASSLVAGGAYEQYF. CDR3 coding DNA: TGTGCCAGCAGCTTGGTTGCGGGGGGCGCCTACGAGCAGTACTTC.

The chain has TRBV6-1 and TRBJ2-5; TRBD1 matches at 8 bases. This CDR3 is built from 14 residues. V trimming: 5 bases; J trimming: 5 bases; junction bases outside the gene matches: 7. Germline lookup yields CDR1 MNHNS and CDR2 SASEGT. The CDR3 DNA sequence: TGTGCCAGCAGTAACAGGGGGTCGGGGGAGACCCAGTACTTC. Its protein product is CASSNRGSGETQYF.

The J gene is TRBJ2-5, the V gene TRBV18, with D hard to call. Trimming pared 2 bases from V and 1 base from J, leaving 8 bases between. CDR1 KGHSH and CDR2 LQKENI come from the germline V gene. The length of the CDR3 is 14 residues. CDR3 sequence reads: CASSPSQSQETQYF. The CDR3, as DNA: TGTGCCAGCTCACCATCACAGAGCCAAGAGACCCAGTACTTC.

The chain recombines TRBV6-5 with TRBJ2-7; 8 bases match TRBD2. Germline V gives CDR1 MNHEY, CDR2 SVGAGI. V lost 4 bases to trimming and J lost 0 bases; unmatched junction nucleotides: 2. This CDR3 region has 14 residues. The CDR3 here is CASSLAGSSYEQYF. DNA for the CDR3: TGTGCCAGCAGTTTAGCGGGGAGCTCCTACGAGCAGTACTTC.

The genes are TRBV4-3 and TRBJ1-2; tentatively, D is TRBD1 (6 bases). The CDR3 totals 15 residues. The germline CDR1 and CDR2 sequences are LGHNA and YSLEER. Trimming pared 2 bases from V and 3 bases from J, leaving 13 bases between. The CDR3 is CASSQISGGDYGYTF. As DNA, the CDR3 is TGCGCCAGCAGCCAAATATCTGGGGGCGACTATGGCTACACCTTC.

This chain connects TRBV19 to TRBJ2-7; 7 bases align to TRBD2. The CDR3 has 14 amino acids. V trimming: 3 bases; J trimming: 6 bases; junction bases outside the gene matches: 8. Per germline, CDR1 LNHDA and CDR2 SQIVND (reference sequence). CDR3 bases: TGTGCCAGTAGTATCTCGGGGGGTACAAGCGAGCAGTACTTC. As protein: CASSISGGTSEQYF.

The rearrangement links TRBV5-4 to TRBJ2-7, with D maybe TRBD2 (6 bases). The V end lost 4 bases, the J end lost 7 bases, and 15 bases lay between the germline ends. CDR1 and CDR2 (germline): SGHNT, YYREEE (reference sequence). The CDR3 runs 13 residues. The DNA for the CDR3 is TGTGCCAGCAGCCTCCGGGACGGGGGAGAGCAGTACTTC. It yields the protein CASSLRDGGEQYF.

CDR3 in amino acids: CASSSGTDYHEQYF. The CDR3 DNA reads TGCGCCAGCAGCTCCGGGACAGATTACCACGAGCAGTACTTC. This chain links TRBV5-1 with TRBJ2-7; 7 bases agree with TRBD1. The junction had 8 bases not matched to a gene; V was cut back by 3 bases and J by 5 bases. The CDR3 totals 14 residues. Germline V lookup: CDR1 SGHRS, CDR2 YFSETQ.

This sequence joins TRBV19 and TRBJ1-5; no firm D call. The CDR3 sequence is 15 residues long. Between the trimmed V and J ends, which lost 5 bases and 5 bases, there was a span of 16 bases. Looked up from germline, CDR1 is LNHDA and CDR2 is SQIVND (reference sequence). The CDR3 DNA follows: TGTGCCAGTAGTTTTTGGACCTCCGGGGATCAGCCCCAGCATTTT. Encoded protein: CASSFWTSGDQPQHF. Full variable domain (outside the CDR3, taken from reference TRBV19 and TRBJ1-5): DGGITQSPKYLFRKEGQNVTLSCEQNLNHDAMYWYRQDPGQGLRLIYYSQIVNDFQKGDIAEGYSVSREKKESFPLTVTSAQKNPTAFYLCASSFWTSGDQPQHFGDGTRLSIL.

This clone has just one count. This chain connects TRBV21-1 to TRBJ2-5; TRBD1, the table's D call, was not compared with the DNA. TRBV21-1 is tagged as a pseudogene. CDR3 length: 16 amino acids. CDR3 amino acids: CASSKDQRQGVETQYF. The DNA of the CDR3 is TGTGCCAGCAGCAAAGACCAACGACAGGGGGTAGAGACCCAGTACTTC.

J is TRBJ2-1 and V is TRBV9; TRBD2 aligns across 13 bases. Germline assignment: CDR1 SGDLS and CDR2 YYNGEE. The length of the CDR3 is 16 residues. V shed 0 bases, J shed 8 bases, and the junction held 5 bases outside the gene matches. In DNA, the CDR3 is TGTGCCAGCAGCGTAGGTCGGACTAGCGGGGGCCATGAGCAGTTCTTC. Its protein product is CASSVGRTSGGHEQFF.

The rearrangement joins TRBV2 to TRBJ2-5; 10 bases map to TRBD1. Germline CDR1 is SNHLY and CDR2 is FYNNEI. V was clipped by 3 bases and J by 1 base; unmatched bases: 5. The CDR3 sequence is 16 residues long. The CDR3 protein is CASSDPGTGVQETQYF. Here the CDR3 DNA reads TGTGCCAGCAGTGATCCCGGGACAGGGGTCCAAGAGACCCAGTACTTC.

A single count supports this clone. The rearrangement uses TRBV14 and TRBJ2-7, with D perhaps matching TRBD2 (6 bases). Germline lookup yields CDR1 SGHDN and CDR2 FVKESK. The V and J ends lost 1 base and 0 bases respectively, with 16 bases between them. The CDR3 is made up of 17 amino acids. The CDR3 nucleotides read TGTGCCAGCAGCCAAGCTCGAGGAGGGGTCGTCTCCTACGAGCAGTACTTC. Protein sequence: CASSQARGGVVSYEQYF.

In this sample, this clone turned up once. V and J are TRBV2 and TRBJ1-2, with D uncertain. The CDR3 spans 15 residues. V shed 6 bases and J shed 3 bases, with 17 bases lying between them. The V gene's germline CDR1 is SNHLY and CDR2 FYNNEI. The CDR3: CASSEETAPYYGYTF. The CDR3 nucleotides read TGTGCCAGCAGCGAGGAGACGGCCCCCTACTATGGCTACACCTTC.

V is TRBV7-2 and J is TRBJ1-6; 10 bases fit TRBD1. Germline values: CDR1 SGHTA, CDR2 FQGNSA. This CDR3 comprises 14 residues. V lost 5 bases, J lost 9 bases, and 4 bases stayed unmatched. The DNA of the CDR3 is TGTGCCAGCAGCGGAGGGACAGGGGTTTCACCCCTCCACTTT. Residues: CASSGGTGVSPLHF. Based on the CDR3 plus reference TRBV7-2 and TRBJ1-6, the full variable domain is GAGVSQSPSNKVTEKGKDVELRCDPISGHTALYWYRQSLGQGLEFLIYFQGNSAPDKSGLPSDRFSAERTGGSVSTLTIQRTQQEDSAVYLCASSGGTGVSPLHFGNGTRLTVT.

This sequence joins TRBV28 and TRBJ2-1; 7 bases line up with TRBD1. Unmatched junction bases numbered 9, after V lost 5 bases and J lost 2 bases. Germline lookup yields CDR1 MDHEN and CDR2 SYDVKM. This CDR3 is built from 16 residues. CDR3 nucleotides: TGTGCCAGCAGTCCCCGGGGACAGCCGGCCTACAATGAGCAGTTCTTC. Translation gives CASSPRGQPAYNEQFF.

CDR3 coding DNA: TGTGCCAGCAGCCAGGACACACATGGAACCCTCCACTTT. Protein product: CASSQDTHGTLHF. The rearrangement joins TRBV11-2 to TRBJ1-6, with D maybe TRBD1 (5 bases). Germline loops: CDR1 SGHAT, CDR2 FQNNGV. The ends were cut back, 5 bases at V and 14 bases at J, with 16 bases in the middle. The CDR3 is made up of 13 amino acids.

This clone was counted a single time. The chain carries TRBV9 and TRBJ1-1, with a weak D call TRBD1 (5 bases). Germline-derived CDR1 and CDR2 are SGDLS and YYNGEE. The V and J ends lost 0 bases and 1 base respectively, with 10 bases between them. The CDR3 is 15 amino acids. The CDR3 spells CASSVVRAQNTEAFF. CDR3 nucleotide sequence: TGTGCCAGCAGCGTAGTCAGGGCGCAGAACACTGAAGCTTTCTTT.

Only one count was recorded for this clone. The chain combines TRBV28 with TRBJ2-2; maybe TRBD1 (5 bases). The CDR3 sequence is 15 residues long. V was clipped by 11 bases and J by 0 bases, with 16 bases between them. CDR1 is MDHEN and CDR2 is SYDVKM in the germline V gene. This chain's CDR3 is CASASRGANTGELFF. In nucleotides, the CDR3 is TGTGCCTCGGCTTCAAGGGGCGCGAACACCGGGGAGCTGTTTTTT.

The rearrangement uses TRBV10-2 and TRBJ2-5; D unclear. The germline gives CDR1 WSHSY, CDR2 SAAADI. V shed 6 bases and J shed 4 bases, with 6 bases lying between them. The CDR3 length is 11 residues. CDR3 sequence reads: CASRLIETQYF. Written as DNA, the CDR3 is TGCGCCAGCAGACTAATAGAGACCCAGTACTTC.

The V and J genes are TRBV25-1 and TRBJ2-3, with 7 bases lining up with TRBD2. This CDR3 spans 13 amino acids. Losses at the gene ends were 7 bases for V and 11 bases for J; bases not matched to a gene: 12. The germline V gene has CDR1 MGHDK and CDR2 SYGVNS. The CDR3 spells CASTQAGREGQYF. The CDR3 DNA reads as TGTGCCAGCACCCAGGCAGGGAGGGAAGGGCAGTATTTT.

This clone has a single count. The J gene is TRBJ1-2, the V gene TRBV28, with TRBD1 matching 9 bases. CDR3 size: 16 residues. Germline V gives CDR1 MDHEN, CDR2 SYDVKM. The V gene end was trimmed by 7 bases and the J gene end by 5 bases; junction bases not matched to a gene: 14. The CDR3 DNA sequence: TGTGCCAGCATCACCGCTGAGACAGGGGGTATATATGGCTACACCTTC. Translated: CASITAETGGIYGYTF.

The chain joins TRBV7-2 to TRBJ1-1; weak D call: TRBD1 (5 bases). CDR1 and CDR2 (germline): SGHTA, FQGNSA. Trimming removed 5 bases from V and 4 bases from J, with 11 bases in between. This CDR3 is built from 13 residues. As DNA, the CDR3 is TGTGCCAGCAGCCGACTTAGGGGCACTGAAGCTTTCTTT. Residues: CASSRLRGTEAFF.